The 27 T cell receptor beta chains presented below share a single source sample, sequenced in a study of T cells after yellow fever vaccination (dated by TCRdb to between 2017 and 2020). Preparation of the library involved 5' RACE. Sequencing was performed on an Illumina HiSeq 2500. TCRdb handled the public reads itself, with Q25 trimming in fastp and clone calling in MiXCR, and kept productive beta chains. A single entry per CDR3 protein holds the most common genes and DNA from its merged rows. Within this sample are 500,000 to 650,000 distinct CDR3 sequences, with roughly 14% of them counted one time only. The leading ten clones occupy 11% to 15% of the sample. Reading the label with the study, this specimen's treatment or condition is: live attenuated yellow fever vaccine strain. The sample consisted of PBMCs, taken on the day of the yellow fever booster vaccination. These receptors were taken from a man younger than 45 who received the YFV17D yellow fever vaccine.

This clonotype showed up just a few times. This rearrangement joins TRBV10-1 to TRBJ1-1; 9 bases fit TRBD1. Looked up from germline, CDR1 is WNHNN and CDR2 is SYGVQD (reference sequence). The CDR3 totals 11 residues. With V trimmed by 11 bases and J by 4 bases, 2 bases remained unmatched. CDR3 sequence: CAETGGTEAFF. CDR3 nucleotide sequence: TGCGCCGAGACAGGGGGCACTGAAGCTTTCTTT.

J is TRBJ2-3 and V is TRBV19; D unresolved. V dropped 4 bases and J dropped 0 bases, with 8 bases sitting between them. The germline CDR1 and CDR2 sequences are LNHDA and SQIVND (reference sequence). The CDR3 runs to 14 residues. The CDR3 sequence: CASSRQLSTDTQYF. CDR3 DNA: TGTGCCAGTAGTAGGCAACTAAGCACAGATACGCAGTATTTT.

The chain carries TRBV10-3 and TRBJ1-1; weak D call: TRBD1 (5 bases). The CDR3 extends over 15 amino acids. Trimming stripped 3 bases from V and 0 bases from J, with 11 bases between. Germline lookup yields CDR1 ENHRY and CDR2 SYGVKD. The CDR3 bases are TGTGCCATCAGTGATGGAGGGGCCCTGAACACTGAAGCTTTCTTT. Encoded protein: CAISDGGALNTEAFF.

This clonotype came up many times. CDR3 sequence (DNA): TGTGCCAGCTCCCAGGCCGGGAGTCGAAAGTTCTTC. Amino acids: CASSQAGSRKFF. The chain joins TRBV18 to TRBJ2-1, with D tentatively TRBD2 (6 bases). V was clipped by 6 bases and J by 14 bases, with 17 bases between them. The CDR3 runs 12 residues. CDR1 is KGHSH, CDR2 LQKENI, per germline.

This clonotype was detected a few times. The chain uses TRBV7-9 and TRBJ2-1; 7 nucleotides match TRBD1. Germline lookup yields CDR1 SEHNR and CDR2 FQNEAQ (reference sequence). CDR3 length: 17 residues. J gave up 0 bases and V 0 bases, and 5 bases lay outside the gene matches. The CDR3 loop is CASSLAGGVSSYNEQFF. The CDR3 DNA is TGTGCCAGCAGCTTAGCAGGGGGCGTAAGCTCCTACAATGAGCAGTTCTTC. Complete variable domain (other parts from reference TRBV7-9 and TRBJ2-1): DTGVSQNPRHKITKRGQNVTFRCDPISEHNRLYWYRQTLGQGPEFLTYFQNEAQLEKSRLLSDRFSAERPKGSFSTLEIQRTEQGDSAMYLCASSLAGGVSSYNEQFFGPGTRLTVL.

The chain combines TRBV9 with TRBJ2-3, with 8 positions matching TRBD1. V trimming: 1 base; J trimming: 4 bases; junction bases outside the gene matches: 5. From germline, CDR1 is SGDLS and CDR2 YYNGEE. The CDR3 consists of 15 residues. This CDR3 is CASSVSGTGADTQYF. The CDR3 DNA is TGTGCCAGCAGCGTATCCGGGACAGGAGCAGATACGCAGTATTTT.

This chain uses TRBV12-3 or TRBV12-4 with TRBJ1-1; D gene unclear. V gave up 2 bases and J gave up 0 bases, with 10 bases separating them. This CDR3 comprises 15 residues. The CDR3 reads CASSLSSGMNTEAFF. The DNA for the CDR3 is TGTGCCAGCAGTTTATCATCAGGAATGAACACTGAAGCTTTCTTT.

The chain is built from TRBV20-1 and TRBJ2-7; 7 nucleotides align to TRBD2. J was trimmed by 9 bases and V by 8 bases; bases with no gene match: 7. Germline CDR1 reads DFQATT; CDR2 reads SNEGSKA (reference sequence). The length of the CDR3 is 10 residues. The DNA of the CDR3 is TGCAGTACCCGACTAGCAGTGCAGTACTTC. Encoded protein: CSTRLAVQYF.

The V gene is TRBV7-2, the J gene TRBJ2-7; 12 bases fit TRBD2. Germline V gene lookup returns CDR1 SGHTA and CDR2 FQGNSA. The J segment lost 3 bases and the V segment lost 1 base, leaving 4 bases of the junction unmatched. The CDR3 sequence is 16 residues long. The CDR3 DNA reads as TGTGCCAGCAGCTTAGTCCTAGCGGGAGGGCACTACGAGCAGTACTTC. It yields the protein CASSLVLAGGHYEQYF.

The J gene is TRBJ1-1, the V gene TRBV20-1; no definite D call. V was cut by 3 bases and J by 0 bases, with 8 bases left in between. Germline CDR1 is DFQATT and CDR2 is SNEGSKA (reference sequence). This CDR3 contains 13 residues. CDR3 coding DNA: TGCAGTGCTAGTGGCAACTTGAACACTGAAGCTTTCTTT. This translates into CSASGNLNTEAFF.

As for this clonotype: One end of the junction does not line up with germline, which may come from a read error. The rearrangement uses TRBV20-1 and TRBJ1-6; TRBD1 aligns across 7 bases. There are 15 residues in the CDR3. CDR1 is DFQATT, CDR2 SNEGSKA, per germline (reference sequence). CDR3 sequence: CSARIGGTANSPLRF. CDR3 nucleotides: TGCAGTGCTAGGATCGGGGGGACAGCGAATTCACCCCTCCGCTTT.

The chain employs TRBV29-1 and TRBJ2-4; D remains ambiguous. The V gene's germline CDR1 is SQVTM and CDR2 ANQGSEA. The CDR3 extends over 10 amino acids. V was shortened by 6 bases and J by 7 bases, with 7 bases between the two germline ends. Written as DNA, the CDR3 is TGCAGCGTGACGGATAACATTCAGTACTTC. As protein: CSVTDNIQYF.

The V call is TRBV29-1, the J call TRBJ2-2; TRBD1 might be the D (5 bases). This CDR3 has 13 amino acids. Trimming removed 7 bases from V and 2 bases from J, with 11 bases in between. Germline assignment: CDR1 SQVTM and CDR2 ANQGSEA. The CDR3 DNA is TGCAGCGGGGGCTCAGCTAACACCGGGGAGCTGTTTTTT. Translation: CSGGSANTGELFF.

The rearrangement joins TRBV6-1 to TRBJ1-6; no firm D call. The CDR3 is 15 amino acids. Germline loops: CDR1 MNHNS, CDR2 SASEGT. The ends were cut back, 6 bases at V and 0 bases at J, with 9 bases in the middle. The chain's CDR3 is CASRQTSSYNSPLHF. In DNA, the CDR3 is TGTGCCAGCAGACAGACGAGCTCCTATAATTCACCCCTCCACTTT.

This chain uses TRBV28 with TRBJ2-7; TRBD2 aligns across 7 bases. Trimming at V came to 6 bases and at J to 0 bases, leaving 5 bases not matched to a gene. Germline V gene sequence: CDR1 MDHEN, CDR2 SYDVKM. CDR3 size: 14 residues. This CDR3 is CASRPGTNSYEQYF. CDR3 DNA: TGTGCCAGCAGACCCGGGACTAACTCCTACGAGCAGTACTTC.

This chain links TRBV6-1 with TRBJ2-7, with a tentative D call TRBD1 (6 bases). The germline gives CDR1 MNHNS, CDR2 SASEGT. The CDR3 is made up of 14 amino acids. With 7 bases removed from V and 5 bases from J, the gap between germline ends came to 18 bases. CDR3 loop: CASTPTTGQDEQYF. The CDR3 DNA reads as TGTGCCAGCACTCCTACGACAGGACAAGACGAGCAGTACTTC.

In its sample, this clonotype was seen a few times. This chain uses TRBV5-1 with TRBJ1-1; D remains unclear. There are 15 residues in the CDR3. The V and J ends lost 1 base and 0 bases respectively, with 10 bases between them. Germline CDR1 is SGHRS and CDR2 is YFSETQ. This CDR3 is CASSLFGRLNTEAFF. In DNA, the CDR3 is TGCGCCAGCAGCTTGTTTGGACGGTTGAACACTGAAGCTTTCTTT. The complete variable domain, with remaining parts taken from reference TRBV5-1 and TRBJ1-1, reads KAGVTQTPRYLIKTRGQQVTLSCSPISGHRSVSWYQQTPGQGLQFLFEYFSETQRNKGNFPGRFSGRQFSNSRSEMNVSTLELGDSALYLCASSLFGRLNTEAFFGQGTRLTVV.

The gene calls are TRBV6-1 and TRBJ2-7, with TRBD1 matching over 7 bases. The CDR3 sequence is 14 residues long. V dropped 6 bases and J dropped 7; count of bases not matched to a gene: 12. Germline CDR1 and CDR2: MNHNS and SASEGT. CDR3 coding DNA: TGTGCCAGCAGAATAAACAGGGGCCGTGGGGAGCAGTACTTC. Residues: CASRINRGRGEQYF.

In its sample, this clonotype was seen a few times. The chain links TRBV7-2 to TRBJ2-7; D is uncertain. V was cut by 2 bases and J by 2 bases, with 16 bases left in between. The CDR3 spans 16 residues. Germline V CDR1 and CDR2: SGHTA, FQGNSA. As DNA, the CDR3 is TGTGCCAGCAGCTTAAGATGGCAAGACACAACCTACGAGCAGTACTTC. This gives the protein CASSLRWQDTTYEQYF.

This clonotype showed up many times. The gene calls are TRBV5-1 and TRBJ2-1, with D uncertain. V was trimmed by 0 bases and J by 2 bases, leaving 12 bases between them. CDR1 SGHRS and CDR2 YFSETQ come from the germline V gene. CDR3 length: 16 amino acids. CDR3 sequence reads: CASSLGLPPAYNEQFF. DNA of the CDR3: TGCGCCAGCAGCTTGGGACTTCCACCTGCCTACAATGAGCAGTTCTTC.

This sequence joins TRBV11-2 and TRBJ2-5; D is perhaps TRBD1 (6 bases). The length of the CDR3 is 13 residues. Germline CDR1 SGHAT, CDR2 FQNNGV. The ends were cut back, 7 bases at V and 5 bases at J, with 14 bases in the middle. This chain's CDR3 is CASTAGARETQYF. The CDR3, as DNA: TGTGCCAGCACGGCAGGGGCCAGGGAGACCCAGTACTTC.

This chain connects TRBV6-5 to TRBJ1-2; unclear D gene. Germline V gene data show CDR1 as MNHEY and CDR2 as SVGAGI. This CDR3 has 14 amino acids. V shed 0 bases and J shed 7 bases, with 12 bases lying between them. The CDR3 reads CASSYSNGKGGYTF. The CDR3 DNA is TGTGCCAGCAGTTACTCGAATGGGAAAGGTGGCTACACCTTC.

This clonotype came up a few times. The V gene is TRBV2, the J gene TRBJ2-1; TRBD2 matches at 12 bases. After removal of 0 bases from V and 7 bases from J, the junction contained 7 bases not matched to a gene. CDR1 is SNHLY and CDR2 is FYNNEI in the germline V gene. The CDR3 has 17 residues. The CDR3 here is CASSEALAGGPLNEQFF. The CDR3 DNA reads TGTGCCAGCAGTGAAGCCCTAGCGGGAGGGCCTTTGAATGAGCAGTTCTTC.

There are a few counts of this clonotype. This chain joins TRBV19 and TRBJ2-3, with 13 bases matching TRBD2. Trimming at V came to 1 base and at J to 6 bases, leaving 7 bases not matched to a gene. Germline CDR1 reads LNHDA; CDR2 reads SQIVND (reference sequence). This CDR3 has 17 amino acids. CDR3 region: CASSIGGLAGESDTQYF. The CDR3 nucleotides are TGTGCCAGTAGTATAGGTGGACTAGCGGGAGAGTCTGATACGCAGTATTTT.

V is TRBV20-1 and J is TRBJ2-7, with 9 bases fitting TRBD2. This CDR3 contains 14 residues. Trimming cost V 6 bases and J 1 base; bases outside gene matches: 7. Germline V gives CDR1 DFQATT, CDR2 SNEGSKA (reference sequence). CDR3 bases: TGCAGTGCCCCCCCCAGCGGGAGGTCCTACGAGCAGTACTTC. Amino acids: CSAPPSGRSYEQYF.

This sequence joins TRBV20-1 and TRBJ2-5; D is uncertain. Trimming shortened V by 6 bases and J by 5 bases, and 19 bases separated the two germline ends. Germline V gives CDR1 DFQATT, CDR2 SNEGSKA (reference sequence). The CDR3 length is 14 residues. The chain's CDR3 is CSAQPLTVGETQYF. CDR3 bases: TGCAGTGCACAGCCCCTGACTGTTGGGGAGACCCAGTACTTC.

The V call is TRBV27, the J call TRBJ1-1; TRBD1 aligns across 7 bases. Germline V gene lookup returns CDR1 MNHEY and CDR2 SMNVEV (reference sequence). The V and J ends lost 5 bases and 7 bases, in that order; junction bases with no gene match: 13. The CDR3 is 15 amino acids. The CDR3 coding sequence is TGTGCCAGCAGTAGGAAAACAGGGGTGAGGGATGAAGCTTTCTTT. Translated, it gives CASSRKTGVRDEAFF.